The 15 T cell receptor beta chains given below trace back to one sample, sequenced in a study of Ad26.COV2.S vaccination and SARS-CoV-2 variants (dated by TCRdb to the early 2020s). The sample's treatment or condition, from its label and the paper: about 20 received Ad26.COV2.S at low or high dose, single or two shots; 5 received placebo; per-sample allocation not given. Repertoires of vaccine and placebo recipients were sequenced from samples collected on day 63 after the first injection. Preparation of the library involved the immunoSEQ multiplex PCR assay. The source is immuneACCESS, and TCRdb retained only in-frame sequences with V and J called. Part of the clones is not carried over; for the studies checked, unresolved V genes explain less than half of this, and the remainder is unexplained. The sample data list 350,000 to 500,000 clones, and 80% to 95% of these were observed just once. The ten most abundant clones make up about 4.5% of the sample.

The sample in question was peripheral blood, obtained in a trial of Ad26.COV2.S vaccine versus placebo. The receptors were sampled from a person between 18 and 65 years old who received the Ad26.COV2.S COVID-19 vaccine or a placebo.

V and J are TRBV20-1 and TRBJ2-1; 8 positions match TRBD1. This CDR3 is built from 14 residues. Germline values: CDR1 DFQATT, CDR2 SNEGSKA (reference sequence). J gave up 7 bases and V 3 bases, and 8 bases lay outside the gene matches. Here the CDR3 reads CSASRRGRGNEQFF. The CDR3 DNA is TGCAGTGCTAGTCGCAGGGGGCGCGGGAATGAGCAGTTCTTC.

The rearrangement links TRBV2 to TRBJ1-2; D ambiguous. The length of the CDR3 is 12 residues. The V gene's germline CDR1 is SNHLY and CDR2 FYNNEI. CDR3 DNA sequence: TGTGGGCGCCCGGATCGGGGAAGAGGCTACACCTTC. Translated, it gives CGRPDRGRGYTF. Looking up the rest from reference TRBV2 and TRBJ1-2 gives the full variable domain: EPEVTQTPSHQVTQMGQEVILRCVPISNHLYFYWYRQILGQKVEFLVSFYNNEISEKSEIFDDQFSVERPDGSNFTLKIRSTKLEDSAMYFCGRPDRGRGYTFGSGTRLTVV.

The chain recombines TRBV7-7 with TRBJ2-6; D not certain. Trimming took off 5 bases at V and 5 bases at J, with 13 bases between the two ends. Germline CDR1 reads SSHAT; CDR2 reads FNYEAQ (reference sequence). The CDR3 extends over 15 amino acids. CDR3 protein: CASSTSPGRANVLTF. CDR3 in DNA: TGTGCCAGCAGCACCTCTCCTGGCAGGGCCAACGTCCTGACTTTC.

The V and J genes are TRBV28 and TRBJ1-1; 7 bases agree with TRBD1. The CDR3 has 13 residues. Germline CDR1 reads MDHEN; CDR2 reads SYDVKM. The ends lost 5 bases at V and 13 bases at J; junction bases unmatched: 13. The CDR3 DNA reads as TGTGCCAGCAGTCTATTAGCCGGGACAGAGTATTTCTTT. As protein: CASSLLAGTEYFF.

The rearrangement joins TRBV7-9 to TRBJ2-1; no firm D call. The V gene's germline CDR1 is SEHNR and CDR2 FQNEAQ (reference sequence). The CDR3 runs to 12 residues. With 5 bases removed from V and 7 bases from J, the gap between germline ends came to 9 bases. CDR3 amino acids: CASSHHPNEQFF. Written as DNA, the CDR3 is TGTGCCAGCAGCCATCACCCGAATGAGCAGTTCTTC.

CDR3 in DNA: TGTGCCAGCAGCTTAGGCCCAGGGGGCGTTACGTACGAGCAGTACTTC. The encoded protein is CASSLGPGGVTYEQYF. The V call is TRBV5-4, the J call TRBJ2-7; TRBD1 matches 8 bases. The CDR3 loop spans 16 amino acids. V gave up 2 bases and J gave up 4 bases; unmatched junction bases: 11. Per germline, CDR1 SGHNT and CDR2 YYREEE (reference sequence).

The chain links TRBV27 to TRBJ2-3; the match to TRBD1 covers 9 bases. V shed 5 bases and J 5 bases; nucleotides not matched to a gene: 8. The CDR3 spans 15 residues. Germline CDR1 MNHEY, CDR2 SMNVEV (reference sequence). This CDR3 is CASSPRDRAGDTQYF. Here the CDR3 DNA reads TGTGCCAGCAGTCCCCGGGACAGGGCGGGAGATACGCAGTATTTT.

V gene TRBV4-3 combines with J gene TRBJ1-6; unclear D gene. Germline V gene data show CDR1 as LGHNA and CDR2 as YSLEER. The length of the CDR3 is 14 residues. Deletions cut 0 bases from V and 8 bases from J, with 8 bases between. CDR3 bases: TGCGCCAGCAGCCAAGATAGGGAAGATTCACCCCTCCACTTT. This codes for CASSQDREDSPLHF.

CDR3 DNA sequence: TGCGCCAGCAGCTTGTTGGCAGGAACCTCCTACGAGCAGTACTTC. Residues: CASSLLAGTSYEQYF. The V and J genes are TRBV5-1 and TRBJ2-7, with D uncertain. In germline, CDR1 is SGHRS, CDR2 YFSETQ. V lost 1 base and J 0 bases, leaving 11 bases between the germline ends. The CDR3 spans 15 residues. The whole variable domain, filled in from reference TRBV5-1 and TRBJ2-7, reads KAGVTQTPRYLIKTRGQQVTLSCSPISGHRSVSWYQQTPGQGLQFLFEYFSETQRNKGNFPGRFSGRQFSNSRSEMNVSTLELGDSALYLCASSLLAGTSYEQYFGPGTRLTVT.

This sequence joins TRBV19 and TRBJ2-1, with D perhaps matching TRBD2 (6 bases). Trimming removed 2 bases from V and 4 bases from J, with 18 bases in between. CDR1 is LNHDA and CDR2 is SQIVND in the germline V gene (reference sequence). The CDR3 spans 17 residues. The CDR3 loop is CASSILGGRPSYNEQFF. The CDR3 nucleotides read TGTGCCAGTAGTATACTGGGAGGCAGGCCTTCGTACAATGAGCAGTTCTTC.

The genes are TRBV5-1 and TRBJ2-5; TRBD1 matches at 10 bases. The CDR3 length is 16 residues. Germline V gene data show CDR1 as SGHRS and CDR2 as YFSETQ. Unmatched junction bases numbered 10, after V lost 4 bases and J lost 4 bases. The CDR3 loop is CASSESTGQGTETQYF. The CDR3 DNA follows: TGCGCCAGCAGCGAATCCACGGGACAGGGGACAGAGACCCAGTACTTC.

V gene TRBV15 combines with J gene TRBJ2-1, with 13 bases identical to TRBD2. The germline V gene encodes CDR1 LNHNV and CDR2 YYDKDF (reference sequence). This CDR3 comprises 14 residues. V shed 0 bases and J 13 bases; nucleotides not matched to a gene: 3. CDR3 nucleotides: TGTGCCACCAGCAGAGACGGGACTAGCGGGGACCAGTTCTTC. Its translation: CATSRDGTSGDQFF.

The chain combines TRBV19 with TRBJ2-1; D could derive from TRBD1 or TRBD2 (6 bases each). Germline V gives CDR1 LNHDA, CDR2 SQIVND (reference sequence). V dropped 6 bases and J dropped 8 bases, with 14 bases sitting between them. The CDR3 is 13 residues long. The CDR3 loop is CASRPHREDEQFF. CDR3 in DNA: TGTGCCAGTAGACCCCACAGGGAGGATGAGCAGTTCTTC.

V is TRBV7-3 and J is TRBJ2-5; D is undetermined. The ends were cut back, 4 bases at V and 4 bases at J, with 10 bases in the middle. The CDR3 sequence is 13 residues long. CDR1 is SGHTA, CDR2 FQGTGA, per germline. The CDR3 DNA is TGTGCCAGCAGCTCCAGCAGTCGAGAGACCCAGTACTTC. This encodes CASSSSSRETQYF.

This clone was picked up one time. V and J are TRBV5-5 and TRBJ2-7; 7 bases are shared with TRBD1. CDR1 is SGHKS, CDR2 YYEKEE, per germline (reference sequence). CDR3 length equals 13 residues. After removal of 0 bases from V and 6 bases from J, the junction contained 3 bases not matched to a gene. CDR3 in amino acids: CASSLGSGGEQYF. The CDR3 coding sequence is TGTGCCAGCAGCTTGGGCTCAGGGGGCGAGCAGTACTTC.